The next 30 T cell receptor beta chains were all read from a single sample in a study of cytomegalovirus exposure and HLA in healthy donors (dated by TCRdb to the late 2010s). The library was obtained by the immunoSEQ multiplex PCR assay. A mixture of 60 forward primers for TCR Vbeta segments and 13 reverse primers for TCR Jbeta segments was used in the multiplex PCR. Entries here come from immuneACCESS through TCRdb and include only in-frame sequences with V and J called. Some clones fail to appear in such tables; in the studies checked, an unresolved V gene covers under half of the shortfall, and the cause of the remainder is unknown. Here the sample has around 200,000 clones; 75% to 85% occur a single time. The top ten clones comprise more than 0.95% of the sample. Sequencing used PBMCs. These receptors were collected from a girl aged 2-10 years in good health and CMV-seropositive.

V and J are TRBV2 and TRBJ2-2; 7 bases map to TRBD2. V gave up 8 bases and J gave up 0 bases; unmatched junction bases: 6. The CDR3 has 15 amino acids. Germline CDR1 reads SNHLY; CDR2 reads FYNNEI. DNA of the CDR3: TGTGCCAGCTCCGGGACTAAAACGAACACCGGGGAGCTGTTTTTT. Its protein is CASSGTKTNTGELFF.

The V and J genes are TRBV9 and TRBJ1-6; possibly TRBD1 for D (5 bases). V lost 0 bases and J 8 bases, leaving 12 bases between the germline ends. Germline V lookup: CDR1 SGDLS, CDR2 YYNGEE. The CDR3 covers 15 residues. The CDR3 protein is CASSVATEGYSPLHF. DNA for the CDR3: TGTGCCAGCAGCGTAGCTACGGAGGGGTATTCACCCCTCCACTTT.

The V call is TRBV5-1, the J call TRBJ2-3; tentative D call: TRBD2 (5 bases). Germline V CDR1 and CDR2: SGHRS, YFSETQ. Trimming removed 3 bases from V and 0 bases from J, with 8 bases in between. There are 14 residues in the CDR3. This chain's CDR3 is CASSSTGSTDTQYF. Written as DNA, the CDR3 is TGCGCCAGCAGCTCTACGGGGAGCACAGATACGCAGTATTTT. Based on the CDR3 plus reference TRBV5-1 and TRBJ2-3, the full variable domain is KAGVTQTPRYLIKTRGQQVTLSCSPISGHRSVSWYQQTPGQGLQFLFEYFSETQRNKGNFPGRFSGRQFSNSRSEMNVSTLELGDSALYLCASSSTGSTDTQYFGPGTRLTVL.

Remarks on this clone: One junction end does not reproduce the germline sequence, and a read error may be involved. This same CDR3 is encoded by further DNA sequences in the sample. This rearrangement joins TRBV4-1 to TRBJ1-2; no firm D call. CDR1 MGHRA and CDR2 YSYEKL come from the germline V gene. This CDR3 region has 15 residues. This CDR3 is CASSHKGRGRFGYTF. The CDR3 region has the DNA TGCGCTAGCAGTCATAAGGGCCGGGGAAGGTTTGGCTACACCTTC.

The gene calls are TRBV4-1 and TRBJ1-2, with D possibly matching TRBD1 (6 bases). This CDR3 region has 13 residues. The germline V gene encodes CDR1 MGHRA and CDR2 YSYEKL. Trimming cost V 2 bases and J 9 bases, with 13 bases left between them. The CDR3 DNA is TGCGCCAGCAGCCAAATACAGGGTAGGAGCTACACCTTC. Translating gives CASSQIQGRSYTF.

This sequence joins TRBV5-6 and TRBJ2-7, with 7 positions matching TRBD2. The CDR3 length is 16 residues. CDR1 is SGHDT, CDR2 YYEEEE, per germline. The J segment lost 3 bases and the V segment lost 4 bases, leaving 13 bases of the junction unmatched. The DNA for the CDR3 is TGTGCCAGCAGCCCCCGTCGAGGGAGGGCTTACTACGAGCAGTACTTC. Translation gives CASSPRRGRAYYEQYF.

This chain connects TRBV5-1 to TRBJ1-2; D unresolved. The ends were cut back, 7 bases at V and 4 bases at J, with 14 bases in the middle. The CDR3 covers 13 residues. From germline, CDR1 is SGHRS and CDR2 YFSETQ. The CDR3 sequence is CASGSPSSYGYTF. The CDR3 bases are TGCGCCAGCGGCTCCCCTTCGAGCTATGGCTACACCTTC.

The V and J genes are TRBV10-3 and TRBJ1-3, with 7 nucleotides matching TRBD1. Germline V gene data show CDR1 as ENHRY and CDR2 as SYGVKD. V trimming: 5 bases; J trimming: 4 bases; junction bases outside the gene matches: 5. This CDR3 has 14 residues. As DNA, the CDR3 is TGTGCCATCAGTCTCGGGACAGTGGGAAACACCATATATTTT. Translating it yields CAISLGTVGNTIYF.

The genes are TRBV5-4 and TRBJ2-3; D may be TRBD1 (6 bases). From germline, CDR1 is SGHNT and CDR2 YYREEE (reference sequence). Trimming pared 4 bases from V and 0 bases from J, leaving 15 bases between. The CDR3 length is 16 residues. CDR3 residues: CASSQPDRGSTDTQYF. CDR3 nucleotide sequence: TGTGCCAGCAGCCAACCGGACAGAGGGAGCACAGATACGCAGTATTTT.

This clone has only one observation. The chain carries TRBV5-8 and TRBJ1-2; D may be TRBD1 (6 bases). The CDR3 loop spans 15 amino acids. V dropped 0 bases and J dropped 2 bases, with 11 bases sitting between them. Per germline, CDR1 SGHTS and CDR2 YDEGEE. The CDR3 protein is CASSLVQGSNYGYTF. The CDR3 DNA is TGTGCCAGCAGCTTGGTTCAGGGGTCAAACTATGGCTACACCTTC. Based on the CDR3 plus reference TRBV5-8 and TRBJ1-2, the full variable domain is EAGVTQSPTHLIKTRGQQATLRCSPISGHTSVYWYQQALGLGLQFLLWYDEGEERNRGNFPPRFSGRQFPNYSSELNVNALELEDSALYLCASSLVQGSNYGYTFGSGTRLTVV.

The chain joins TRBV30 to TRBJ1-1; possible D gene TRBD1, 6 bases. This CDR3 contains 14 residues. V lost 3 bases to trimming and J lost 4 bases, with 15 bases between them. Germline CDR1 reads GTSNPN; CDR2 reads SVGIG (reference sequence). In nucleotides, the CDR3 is TGTGCCTGGAGCTGGGCGGGGGGCGGCACTGAAGCTTTCTTT. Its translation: CAWSWAGGGTEAFF.

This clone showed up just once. CDR3 loop: CASSLRPGTGGNGGYEQYF. The CDR3, as DNA: TGTGCCAGCAGCTTAAGACCAGGGACAGGGGGCAATGGAGGCTACGAGCAGTACTTC. The chain joins TRBV11-2 to TRBJ2-7; TRBD1 aligns across 12 bases. The trim removed 2 bases at V and 3 bases at J, leaving 14 bases unmatched. CDR1 SGHAT and CDR2 FQNNGV come from the germline V gene. The CDR3 extends over 19 amino acids.

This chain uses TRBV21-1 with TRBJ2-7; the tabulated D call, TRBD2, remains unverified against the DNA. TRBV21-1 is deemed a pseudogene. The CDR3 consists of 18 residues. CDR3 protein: CASIIRGNIGRTSYEQYF. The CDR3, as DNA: TGTGCCAGCATCATAAGAGGGAACATTGGACGGACCTCCTACGAGCAGTACTTC.

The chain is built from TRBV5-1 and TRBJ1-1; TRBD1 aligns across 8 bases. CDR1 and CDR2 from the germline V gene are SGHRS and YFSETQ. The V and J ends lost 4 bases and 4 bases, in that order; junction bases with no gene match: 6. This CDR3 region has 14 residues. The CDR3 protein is CASSMTGAGTEAFF. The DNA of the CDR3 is TGCGCCAGCAGCATGACAGGGGCGGGCACTGAAGCTTTCTTT.

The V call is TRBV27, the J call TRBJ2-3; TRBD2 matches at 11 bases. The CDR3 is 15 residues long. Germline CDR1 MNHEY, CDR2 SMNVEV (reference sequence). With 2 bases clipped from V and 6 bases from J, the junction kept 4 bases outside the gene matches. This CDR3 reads CASSLLAGGSDTQYF. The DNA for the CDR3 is TGTGCCAGCAGTTTACTAGCGGGAGGATCTGATACGCAGTATTTT.

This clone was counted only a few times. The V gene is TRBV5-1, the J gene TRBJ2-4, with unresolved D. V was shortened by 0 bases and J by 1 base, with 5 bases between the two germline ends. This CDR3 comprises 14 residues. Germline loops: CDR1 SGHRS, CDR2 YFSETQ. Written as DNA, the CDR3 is TGCGCCAGCAGCTTGGGACACGCCAAAAACATTCAGTACTTC. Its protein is CASSLGHAKNIQYF.

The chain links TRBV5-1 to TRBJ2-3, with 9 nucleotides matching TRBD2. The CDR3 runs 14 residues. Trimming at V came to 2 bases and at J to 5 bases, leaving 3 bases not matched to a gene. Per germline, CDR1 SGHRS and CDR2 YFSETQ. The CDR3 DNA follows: TGCGCCAGCAGCTTTAGCGGGGGAGAAGATACGCAGTATTTT. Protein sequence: CASSFSGGEDTQYF.

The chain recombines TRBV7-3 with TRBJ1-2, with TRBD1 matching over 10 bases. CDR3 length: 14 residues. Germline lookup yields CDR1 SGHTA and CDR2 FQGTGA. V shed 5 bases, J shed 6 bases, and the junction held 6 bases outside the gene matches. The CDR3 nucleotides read TGTGCCAGCAGCGCAACCGGGACAGGGGATGGCTACACCTTC. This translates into CASSATGTGDGYTF.

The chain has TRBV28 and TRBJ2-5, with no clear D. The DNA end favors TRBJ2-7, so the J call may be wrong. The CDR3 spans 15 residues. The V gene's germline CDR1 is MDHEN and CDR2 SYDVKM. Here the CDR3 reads CASSPPQRRYYEQYF. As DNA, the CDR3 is TGTGCCAGCAGTCCCCCCCAGCGCCGATACTACGAGCAGTACTTC.

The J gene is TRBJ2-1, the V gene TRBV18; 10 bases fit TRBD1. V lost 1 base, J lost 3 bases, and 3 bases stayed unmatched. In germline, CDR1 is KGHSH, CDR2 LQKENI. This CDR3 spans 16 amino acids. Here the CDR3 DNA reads TGTGCCAGCTCACCACTTGGGGACAGGGGCTACAATGAGCAGTTCTTC. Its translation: CASSPLGDRGYNEQFF. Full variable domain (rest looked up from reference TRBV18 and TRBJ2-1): NAGVMQNPRHLVRRRGQEARLRCSPMKGHSHVYWYRQLPEEGLKFMVYLQKENIIDESGMPKERFSAEFPKEGPSILRIQQVVRGDSAAYFCASSPLGDRGYNEQFFGPGTRLTVL.

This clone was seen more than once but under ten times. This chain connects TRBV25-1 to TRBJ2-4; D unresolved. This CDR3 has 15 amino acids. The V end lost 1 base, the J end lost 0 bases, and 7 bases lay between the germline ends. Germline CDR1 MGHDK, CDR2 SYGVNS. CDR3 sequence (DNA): TGTGCCAGCAGTGAATCGAGACTAGCCAAAAACATTCAGTACTTC. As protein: CASSESRLAKNIQYF.

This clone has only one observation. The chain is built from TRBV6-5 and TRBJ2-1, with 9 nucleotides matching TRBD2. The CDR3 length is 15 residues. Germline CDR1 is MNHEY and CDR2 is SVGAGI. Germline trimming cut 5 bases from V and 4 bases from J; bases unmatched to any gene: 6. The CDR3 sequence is CASSPGTSPYNEQFF. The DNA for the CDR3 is TGTGCCAGCAGTCCCGGGACTAGCCCGTACAATGAGCAGTTCTTC.

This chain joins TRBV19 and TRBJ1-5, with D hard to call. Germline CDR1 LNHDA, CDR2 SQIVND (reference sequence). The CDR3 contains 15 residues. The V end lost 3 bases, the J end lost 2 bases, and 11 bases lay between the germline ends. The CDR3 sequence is CASSISVIGNQPQHF. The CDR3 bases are TGTGCCAGTAGTATCTCGGTAATTGGCAATCAGCCCCAGCATTTT.

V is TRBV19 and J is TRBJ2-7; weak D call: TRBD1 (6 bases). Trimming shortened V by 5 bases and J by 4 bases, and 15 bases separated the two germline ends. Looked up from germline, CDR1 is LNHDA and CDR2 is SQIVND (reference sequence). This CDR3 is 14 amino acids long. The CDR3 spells CASSVQGRSYEQYF. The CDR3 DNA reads TGTGCCAGTAGTGTACAGGGACGGTCGTACGAGCAGTACTTC.

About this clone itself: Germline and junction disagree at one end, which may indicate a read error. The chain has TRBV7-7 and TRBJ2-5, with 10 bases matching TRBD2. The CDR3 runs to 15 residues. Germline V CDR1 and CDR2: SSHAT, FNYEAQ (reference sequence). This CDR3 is CASSLGAGGPETQYF. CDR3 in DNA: TGTGCTAGCAGCTTGGGAGCGGGAGGGCCCGAGACCCAGTACTTC.

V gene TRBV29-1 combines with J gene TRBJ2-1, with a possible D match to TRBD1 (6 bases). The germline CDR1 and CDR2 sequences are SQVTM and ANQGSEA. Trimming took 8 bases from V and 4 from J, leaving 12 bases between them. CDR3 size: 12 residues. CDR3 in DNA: TGCAGCTATCTGGGGGCATACAATGAGCAGTTCTTC. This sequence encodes CSYLGAYNEQFF.

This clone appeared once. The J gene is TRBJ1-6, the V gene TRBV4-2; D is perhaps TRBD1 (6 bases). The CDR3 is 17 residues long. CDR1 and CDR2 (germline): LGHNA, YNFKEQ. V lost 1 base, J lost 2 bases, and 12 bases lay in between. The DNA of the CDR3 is TGTGCCAGCAGCCAAGGGATCCGGGACACCTATAATTCACCCCTCCACTTT. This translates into CASSQGIRDTYNSPLHF.

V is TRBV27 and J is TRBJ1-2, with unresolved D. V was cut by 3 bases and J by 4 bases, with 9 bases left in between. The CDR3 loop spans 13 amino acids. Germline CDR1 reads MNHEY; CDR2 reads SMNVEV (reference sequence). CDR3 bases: TGTGCCAGCAGTTTCAGGCAAAGCTATGGCTACACCTTC. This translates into CASSFRQSYGYTF.

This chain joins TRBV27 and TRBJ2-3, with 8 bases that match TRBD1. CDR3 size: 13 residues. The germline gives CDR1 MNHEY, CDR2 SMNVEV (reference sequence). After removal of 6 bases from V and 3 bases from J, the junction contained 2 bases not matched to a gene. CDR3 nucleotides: TGTGCCAGCAGGGACAGGGAGACAGATACGCAGTATTTT. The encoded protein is CASRDRETDTQYF.

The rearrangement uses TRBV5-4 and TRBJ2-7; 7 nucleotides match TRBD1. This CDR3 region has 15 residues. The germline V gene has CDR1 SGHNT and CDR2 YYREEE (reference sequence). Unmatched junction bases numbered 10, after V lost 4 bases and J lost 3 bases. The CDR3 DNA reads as TGTGCCAGCAGCAAAGGGACAGCGGTTGGCTACGAGCAGTACTTC. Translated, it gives CASSKGTAVGYEQYF.